A single sample gave rise to the 10 T cell receptor beta chains below, sequenced in a study of blood T cell repertoires in COVID-19. Sequencing used immunoSEQ multiplex PCR; TCRdb keeps in-frame clones, though not all of them. The sample holds 300,000 to 400,000 clones, around 92% seen once. Sequenced input: peripheral blood. All receptors derive from a woman in her 30s with COVID-19, enrolled during active disease.

A single count supports this clone. The gene calls are TRBV2 and TRBJ1-1; D unclear. Germline V lookup: CDR1 SNHLY, CDR2 FYNNEI. The V gene lost 6 bases and the J gene lost 1 base, with 18 bases spanning the gap. CDR3 size: 16 residues. The CDR3 nucleotides are TGTGCCAGCAGCCGCGGTGGGTACAAATCGAACACTGAAGCTTTCTTT. Its protein is CASSRGGYKSNTEAFF.

The V call is TRBV6-1, the J call TRBJ2-7; perhaps TRBD1 as D (7 bases). The CDR3 has 15 residues. Germline-derived CDR1 and CDR2 are MNHNS and SASEGT. Trimming removed 2 bases from V and 4 bases from J, with 15 bases in between. CDR3 bases: TGTGCCAGCAGTGAAATGGCAGGGGGGAATTACGAGCAGTACTTC. Its protein is CASSEMAGGNYEQYF.

The J gene is TRBJ1-2, the V gene TRBV10-3; 8 nucleotides align to TRBD1. Germline-derived CDR1 and CDR2 are ENHRY and SYGVKD. This CDR3 contains 13 residues. Trimming removed 7 bases from V and 6 bases from J; junction bases left unmatched: 7. As DNA, the CDR3 is TGTGCCATCACTAACAGGGGGTACGATGGCTACACCTTC. This encodes CAITNRGYDGYTF.

The V gene is TRBV24-1, the J gene TRBJ2-2; 7 bases line up with TRBD1. The V segment lost 5 bases and the J segment 4 bases; nucleotides outside the gene matches: 3. Germline-derived CDR1 and CDR2 are KGHDR and SFDVKD. The CDR3 totals 14 residues. This CDR3 is CATSGDRTTGELFF. Written as DNA, the CDR3 is TGTGCCACCAGTGGGGACAGAACCACCGGGGAGCTGTTTTTT.

The rearrangement joins TRBV19 to TRBJ1-5; D unresolved. Trimming pared 6 bases from V and 7 bases from J, leaving 13 bases between. Per the germline V gene, CDR1 is LNHDA and CDR2 is SQIVND (reference sequence). CDR3 size: 13 residues. As DNA, the CDR3 is TGTGCCAGTAGCCCAGGTATTGGGCAGCCCCAGCATTTT. It translates to CASSPGIGQPQHF.

This sequence joins TRBV7-2 and TRBJ1-1; 9 nucleotides align to TRBD1. V lost 5 bases, J lost 1 base, and 8 bases stayed unmatched. Germline V gene sequence: CDR1 SGHTA, CDR2 FQGNSA. The CDR3 extends over 16 amino acids. CDR3 nucleotide sequence: TGTGCCAGCAGCCCCGGACAGGGGAATGGGAACACTGAAGCTTTCTTT. Translated, it gives CASSPGQGNGNTEAFF.

This clone was detected a few times. The rearrangement links TRBV7-2 to TRBJ1-5; TRBD1 is a possible D gene (6 bases). V lost 3 bases and J 2 bases, leaving 11 bases between the germline ends. This CDR3 is 15 amino acids long. Per germline, CDR1 SGHTA and CDR2 FQGNSA. DNA of the CDR3: TGTGCCAGCAGCTTCGTATCAGGGGGCAATCAGCCCCAGCATTTT. This translates into CASSFVSGGNQPQHF.

The chain combines TRBV6-2 or TRBV6-3 with TRBJ1-1; D is possibly TRBD1 (5 bases). V was clipped by 0 bases and J by 5 bases, with 22 bases between them. Per the germline V gene, CDR1 is MNHEY and CDR2 is SVGEGT. The CDR3 sequence is 18 residues long. The CDR3, as DNA: TGTGCCAGCAGTTACTCGGAGGGGCAGGGTAGGTGGAAGACTGAAGCTTTCTTT. Its protein is CASSYSEGQGRWKTEAFF.

A few counts support this clone. J is TRBJ1-6 and V is TRBV19, with TRBD1 matching 8 bases. The length of the CDR3 is 16 residues. Germline V gives CDR1 LNHDA, CDR2 SQIVND (reference sequence). With 3 bases clipped from V and 3 bases from J, the junction kept 4 bases outside the gene matches. Written as DNA, the CDR3 is TGTGCCAGTAGTATGGGACAGGTCGACTATAATTCACCCCTCCACTTT. Translated, it gives CASSMGQVDYNSPLHF.

The chain employs TRBV6-5 and TRBJ2-5, with D hard to call. Trimming left V 4 bases short and J 8 bases short, with 14 bases between. The CDR3 spans 13 residues. The germline CDR1 and CDR2 sequences are MNHEY and SVGAGI. CDR3 nucleotide sequence: TGTGCCAGCAGTTCCGACGGCAGGATCACCCAGTACTTC. Residues: CASSSDGRITQYF.